Below, one T cell receptor (beta chain) is given with its context. A much larger clone differs from this one at a single base, so this may be a read error. This entry belongs to a study of Graves' ophthalmopathy and Graves' hyperthyroidism. The wider study: If no ophthalmopathy appeared within 18 months of follow-up, hyperthyroidism was termed stable.

The authors enrolled newly diagnosed hyperthyroidism patients aged 18 to 65 with under 2 months' duration. Researchers took RNA transcripts and amplified TCR beta CDR3 regions from them. First-round RT-PCR with HTBI primers preceded a second-round multiplex PCR. Via MiXCR, TCRdb re-called the multiplex PCR reads, giving one row per CDR3 protein. The sample has a few hundred thousand distinct CDR3 sequences; approximately 37% are singletons. Trimming left V 0 bases short and J 4 bases short, with 16 bases between. This CDR3 has 16 amino acids. Germline CDR1 and CDR2: SGDLS and YYNGEE. This sequence joins TRBV9 and TRBJ2-5; D may be TRBD1 (5 bases). The sequenced material came from peripheral blood or thyroid tissue (not recorded which). The TCR sequence derives from an adult man with Graves' hyperthyroidism. The CDR3 spells CASSVAENQGPETQYF. Written as DNA, the CDR3 is TGTGCCAGCAGCGTAGCTGAAAACCAGGGTCCAGAGACCCAGTACTTC.